The present T cell receptor (beta chain) was sequenced within a study of T cell responses to AZD1222 COVID-19 vaccine. This clone appeared once. Its matching antigen is unknown. Study-wide points: Only a handful of people who got AZD1222 tested seropositive at baseline.

Using immunoSEQ multiplex PCR, the repertoire was profiled, and TCRdb retains in-frame clones only, with some absent. The table lists tens of thousands of clones, more than 85% of them singletons. V dropped 4 bases and J dropped 1 base, with 7 bases sitting between them. The CDR3 is 13 residues long. Germline V lookup: CDR1 SGHNT, CDR2 YENEEA. Source: peripheral blood, taken 28 days after the second AZD1222 dose. V and J are TRBV11-3 and TRBJ1-1; maybe TRBD1 (5 bases). This TCR was sampled from an adult who received the AZD1222 COVID-19 vaccine. The CDR3 region is CASSWGTNTEAFF. CDR3 nucleotides: TGTGCCAGCAGCTGGGGCACGAACACTGAAGCTTTCTTT.